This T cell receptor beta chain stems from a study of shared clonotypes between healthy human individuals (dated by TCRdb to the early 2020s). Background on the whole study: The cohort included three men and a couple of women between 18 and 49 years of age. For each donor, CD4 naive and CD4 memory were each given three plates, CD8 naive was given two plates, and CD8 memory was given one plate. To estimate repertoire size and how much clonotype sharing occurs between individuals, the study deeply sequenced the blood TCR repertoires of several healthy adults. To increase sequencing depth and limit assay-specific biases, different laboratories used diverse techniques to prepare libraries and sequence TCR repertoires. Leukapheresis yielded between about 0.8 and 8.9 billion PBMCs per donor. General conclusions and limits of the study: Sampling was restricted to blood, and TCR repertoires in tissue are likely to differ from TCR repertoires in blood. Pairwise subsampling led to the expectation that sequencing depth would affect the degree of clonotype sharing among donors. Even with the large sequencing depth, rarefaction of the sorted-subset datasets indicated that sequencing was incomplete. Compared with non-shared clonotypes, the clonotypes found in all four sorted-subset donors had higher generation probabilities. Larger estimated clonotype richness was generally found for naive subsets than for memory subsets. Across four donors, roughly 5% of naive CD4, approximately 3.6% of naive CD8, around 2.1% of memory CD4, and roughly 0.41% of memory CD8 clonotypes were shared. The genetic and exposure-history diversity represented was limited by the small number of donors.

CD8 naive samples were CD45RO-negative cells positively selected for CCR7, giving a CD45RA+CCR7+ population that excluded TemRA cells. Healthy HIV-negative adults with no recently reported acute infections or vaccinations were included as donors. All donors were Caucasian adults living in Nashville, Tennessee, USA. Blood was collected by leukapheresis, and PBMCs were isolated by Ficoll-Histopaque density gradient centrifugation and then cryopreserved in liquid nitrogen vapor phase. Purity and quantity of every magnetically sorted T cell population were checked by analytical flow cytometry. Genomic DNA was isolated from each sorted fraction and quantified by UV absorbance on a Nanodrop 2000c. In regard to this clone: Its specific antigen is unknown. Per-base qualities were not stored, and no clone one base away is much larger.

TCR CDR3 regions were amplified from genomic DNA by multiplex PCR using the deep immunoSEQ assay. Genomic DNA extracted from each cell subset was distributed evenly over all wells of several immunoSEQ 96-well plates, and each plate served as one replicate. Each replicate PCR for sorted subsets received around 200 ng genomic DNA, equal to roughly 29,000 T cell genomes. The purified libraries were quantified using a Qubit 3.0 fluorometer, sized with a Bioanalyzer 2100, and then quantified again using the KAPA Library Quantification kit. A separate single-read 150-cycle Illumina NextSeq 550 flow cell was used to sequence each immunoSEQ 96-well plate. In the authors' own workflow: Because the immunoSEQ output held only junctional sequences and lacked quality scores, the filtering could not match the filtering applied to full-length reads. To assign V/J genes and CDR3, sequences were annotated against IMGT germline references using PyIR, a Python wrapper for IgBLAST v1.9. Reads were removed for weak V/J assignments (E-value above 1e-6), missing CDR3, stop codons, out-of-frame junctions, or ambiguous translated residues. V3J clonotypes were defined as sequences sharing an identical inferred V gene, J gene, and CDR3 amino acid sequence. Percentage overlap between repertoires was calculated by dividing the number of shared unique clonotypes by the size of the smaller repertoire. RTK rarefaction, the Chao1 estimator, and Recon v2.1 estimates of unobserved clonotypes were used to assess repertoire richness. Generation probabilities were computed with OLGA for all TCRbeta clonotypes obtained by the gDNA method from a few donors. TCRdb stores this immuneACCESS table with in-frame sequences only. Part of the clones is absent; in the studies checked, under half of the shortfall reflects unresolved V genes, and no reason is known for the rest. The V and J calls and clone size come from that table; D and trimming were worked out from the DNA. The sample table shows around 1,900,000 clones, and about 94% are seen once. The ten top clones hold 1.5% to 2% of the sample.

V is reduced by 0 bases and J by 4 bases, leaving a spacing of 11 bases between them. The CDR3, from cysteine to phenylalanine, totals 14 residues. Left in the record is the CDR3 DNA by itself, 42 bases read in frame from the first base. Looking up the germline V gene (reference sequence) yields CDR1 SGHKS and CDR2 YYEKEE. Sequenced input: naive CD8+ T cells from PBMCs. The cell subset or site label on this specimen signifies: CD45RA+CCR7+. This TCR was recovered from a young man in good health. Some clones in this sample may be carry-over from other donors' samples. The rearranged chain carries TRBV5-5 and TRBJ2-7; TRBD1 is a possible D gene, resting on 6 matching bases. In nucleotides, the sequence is TGTGCCAGCAGCTTGGGGACAGTGATATACGAGCAGTACTTC. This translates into CASSLGTVIYEQYF.